The 11 T cell receptor beta chains below were found in one sample sequenced in a study of blood T cell repertoires in COVID-19. Sequencing was performed with immunoSEQ multiplex PCR; in TCRdb, only in-frame clones are kept and a portion is missing. The data show around 450,000 clones, 70% to 90% seen once. Material for sequencing was PBMCs or T cells enriched from blood (not recorded which). These receptors originate from a woman between 18 and 29 years old with acute COVID-19.

J is TRBJ1-1 and V is TRBV5-1; D gene ambiguous. Per the germline V gene, CDR1 is SGHRS and CDR2 is YFSETQ. The CDR3 runs 14 residues. V was clipped by 0 bases and J by 3 bases, with 9 bases between them. Here the CDR3 reads CASSLAAGYTEAFF. The CDR3 DNA sequence: TGCGCCAGCAGCTTGGCCGCGGGATACACTGAAGCTTTCTTT.

The CDR3 DNA reads TGTGCCAGCAAAAGCCAGGGGGAAACCGGGGAGCTGTTTTTT. This codes for CASKSQGETGELFF. The chain joins TRBV7-9 to TRBJ2-2, with TRBD1 identical over 7 bases. Trimming at V came to 7 bases and at J to 5 bases, leaving 7 bases not matched to a gene. Germline V CDR1 and CDR2: SEHNR, FQNEAQ (reference sequence). This CDR3 is 14 amino acids long.

The V gene is TRBV5-1, the J gene TRBJ2-1; TRBD1 matches at 8 bases. Per germline, CDR1 SGHRS and CDR2 YFSETQ. The CDR3 totals 13 residues. After removal of 5 bases from V and 8 bases from J, the junction contained 6 bases not matched to a gene. Written as DNA, the CDR3 is TGCGCCAGCAGTTACAGGGGGGTGGATGAGCAGTTCTTC. Encoded protein: CASSYRGVDEQFF. The full variable domain, its missing parts supplied by reference TRBV5-1 and TRBJ2-1, is KAGVTQTPRYLIKTRGQQVTLSCSPISGHRSVSWYQQTPGQGLQFLFEYFSETQRNKGNFPGRFSGRQFSNSRSEMNVSTLELGDSALYLCASSYRGVDEQFFGPGTRLTVL.

V gene TRBV5-1 combines with J gene TRBJ2-1, with 8 bases fitting TRBD2. CDR3 length: 15 amino acids. Looked up from germline, CDR1 is SGHRS and CDR2 is YFSETQ. V shed 4 bases, J shed 5 bases, and the junction held 8 bases outside the gene matches. This CDR3 is CASSVTSAFDNEQFF. In DNA form, the CDR3 reads TGCGCCAGCAGCGTGACTAGCGCTTTCGACAATGAGCAGTTCTTC.

This rearrangement joins TRBV10-2 to TRBJ1-5, with D perhaps matching TRBD1 (5 bases). This CDR3 comprises 14 residues. V was clipped by 6 bases and J by 3 bases, with 12 bases between them. Per the germline V gene, CDR1 is WSHSY and CDR2 is SAAADI. The CDR3 here is CASRSQGFNQPQHF. The CDR3, as DNA: TGCGCCAGCAGATCTCAGGGTTTCAATCAGCCCCAGCATTTT.

The V gene is TRBV28, the J gene TRBJ2-3, with 7 bases fitting TRBD1. Germline V gene lookup returns CDR1 MDHEN and CDR2 SYDVKM. The trim removed 3 bases at V and 8 bases at J, leaving 11 bases unmatched. The CDR3 loop spans 15 amino acids. The chain's CDR3 is CASSFRRQGPGTQYF. CDR3 nucleotides: TGTGCCAGCAGTTTTAGGAGACAGGGACCCGGTACGCAGTATTTT.

The rearrangement joins TRBV5-4 to TRBJ2-3; 9 bases align to TRBD1. The germline gives CDR1 SGHNT, CDR2 YYREEE (reference sequence). This CDR3 has 16 amino acids. V lost 4 bases to trimming and J lost 3 bases; unmatched junction nucleotides: 9. CDR3 protein: CASSLLGQGTTDTQYF. The CDR3 nucleotides read TGTGCCAGCAGCCTCCTGGGACAGGGTACTACAGATACGCAGTATTTT.

The J gene is TRBJ2-1, the V gene TRBV3-1 (or the pseudogene TRBV3-2), with D unclear. The germline V and J ends were trimmed by 1 base and 2 bases, with 12 bases remaining between them. Germline V gene data show CDR1 as LGHDT and CDR2 as YNNKEL (reference sequence). The CDR3 covers 16 residues. CDR3: CASSQGGRSTYNEQFF. The CDR3 DNA reads TGTGCCAGCAGCCAAGGCGGTAGGTCCACCTACAATGAGCAGTTCTTC.

This chain links TRBV3-1 (or the pseudogene TRBV3-2) with TRBJ1-5, with D possibly matching TRBD1 (6 bases). The CDR3 covers 16 residues. With 1 base removed from V and 3 bases from J, the gap between germline ends came to 13 bases. The germline V gene has CDR1 LGHDT and CDR2 YNNKEL (reference sequence). The CDR3 protein is CASSQGNRDNNQPQHF. The CDR3, as DNA: TGTGCCAGCAGCCAAGGCAACCGGGACAACAATCAGCCCCAGCATTTT.

The gene calls are TRBV9 and TRBJ1-2; tentatively, D is TRBD1 (6 bases). This CDR3 has 14 residues. V was cut by 2 bases and J by 4 bases, with 12 bases left in between. From germline, CDR1 is SGDLS and CDR2 YYNGEE. CDR3 protein: CASSVDTGIYGYTF. DNA for the CDR3: TGTGCCAGCAGCGTCGATACAGGGATCTATGGCTACACCTTC.

The chain links TRBV2 to TRBJ1-6; D call uncertain. Germline-derived CDR1 and CDR2 are SNHLY and FYNNEI. The CDR3 is 15 residues long. Deletions cut 3 bases from V and 3 bases from J, with 9 bases between. CDR3 nucleotide sequence: TGTGCCAGCAGTGATGGAGGGTTCTATAATTCACCCCTCCACTTT. Protein sequence: CASSDGGFYNSPLHF.